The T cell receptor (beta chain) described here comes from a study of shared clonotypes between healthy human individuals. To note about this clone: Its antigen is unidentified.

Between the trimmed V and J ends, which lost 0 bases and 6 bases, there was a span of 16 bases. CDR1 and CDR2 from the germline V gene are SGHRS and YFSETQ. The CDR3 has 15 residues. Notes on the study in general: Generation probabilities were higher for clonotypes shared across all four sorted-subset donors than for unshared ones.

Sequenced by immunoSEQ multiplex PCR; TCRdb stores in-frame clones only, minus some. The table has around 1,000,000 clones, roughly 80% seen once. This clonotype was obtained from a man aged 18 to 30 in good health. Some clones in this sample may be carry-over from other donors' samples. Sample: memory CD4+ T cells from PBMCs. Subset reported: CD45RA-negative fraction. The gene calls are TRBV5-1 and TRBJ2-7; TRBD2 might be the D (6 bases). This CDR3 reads CASSLGGVGESEQYF. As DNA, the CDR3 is TGCGCCAGCAGCTTGGGCGGGGTGGGGGAGTCCGAGCAGTACTTC.